The 5 T cell receptor beta chains reported below all come from one sample, sequenced in a study of T cell repertoires in cytomegalovirus infection. From the reads, TCRdb called clonotypes with MiXCR, one entry per CDR3 protein. The sample has about 260,000 distinct CDR3 sequences; approximately 9.1% are singletons. The sequencing sample was made of PBMCs. The receptors originated from a human donor in good health (CMV status not recorded). Some clones in this sample may be carry-over from other donors' samples.

At least ten counts were recorded for this clonotype. One end of the junction does not line up with germline, which may come from a read error. The rearrangement uses TRBV7-2 and TRBJ2-5, with D possibly being TRBD1 (7 bases). This CDR3 comprises 14 residues. CDR1 SGHTA and CDR2 FQGNSA come from the germline V gene. CDR3 sequence: CASSLATGLETQYF. In DNA form, the CDR3 reads TGTGCCAGCAGCCTAGCGACAGGGTTAGAGACCCAGTACTTC.

This clonotype was recorded at least ten times. The chain carries TRBV7-2 and TRBJ1-5, with D tentatively TRBD1 (5 bases). Germline lookup yields CDR1 SGHTA and CDR2 FQGNSA. CDR3 length equals 14 residues. V lost 5 bases to trimming and J lost 0 bases, with 8 bases between them. The chain's CDR3 is CASSKTASNQPQHF. For the CDR3, the DNA is TGTGCCAGCAGCAAGACAGCTAGCAATCAGCCCCAGCATTTT. Full variable domain (rest looked up from reference TRBV7-2 and TRBJ1-5): GAGVSQSPSNKVTEKGKDVELRCDPISGHTALYWYRQSLGQGLEFLIYFQGNSAPDKSGLPSDRFSAERTGGSVSTLTIQRTQQEDSAVYLCASSKTASNQPQHFGDGTRLSIL.

There are many counts of this clonotype. The rearrangement joins TRBV7-8 to TRBJ2-7; 8 bases match TRBD1. Germline CDR1 SGHVS, CDR2 FQNEAQ. Germline trimming cut 3 bases from V and 2 bases from J; bases unmatched to any gene: 3. The length of the CDR3 is 14 residues. The CDR3 region has the DNA TGTGCCAGCAGCTTGATACAGGGGGCCTACGAGCAGTACTTC. It specifies CASSLIQGAYEQYF. The full variable domain, its missing parts supplied by reference TRBV7-8 and TRBJ2-7, is GAGVSQSPRYKVAKRGQDVALRCDPISGHVSLFWYQQALGQGPEFLTYFQNEAQLDKSGLPSDRFFAERPEGSVSTLKIQRTQQEDSAVYLCASSLIQGAYEQYFGPGTRLTVT.

This clonotype was detected ten times or more. This chain connects TRBV12-3 or TRBV12-4 to TRBJ1-2; D ambiguous. V lost 3 bases and J lost 0, with 20 bases in between. The CDR3 is 18 amino acids. CDR3 bases: TGTGCCAGCAGTTTTAGCGGGGTCATCGGGGAGTCTAACTATGGCTACACCTTC. Translating it yields CASSFSGVIGESNYGYTF.

This clonotype was counted ten times or more. The V call is TRBV7-2, the J call TRBJ2-5; D gene unclear. Germline CDR1 reads SGHTA; CDR2 reads FQGNSA. Trimming stripped 1 base from V and 1 base from J, with 4 bases between. This CDR3 has 13 amino acids. CDR3 sequence: CASSLERQETQYF. DNA for the CDR3: TGTGCCAGCAGCTTAGAGCGCCAAGAGACCCAGTACTTC.